This TCR beta chain was profiled in a study of CD8+ T cells in alopecia areata. Study details: Tofacitinib administration to treated patients was oral, at 5 to 10 mg twice daily. Study-wide results and caveats: The study also sequences resident alphabeta T cells of normal skin in scalp samples. Lesional scalp, especially alopecia totalis/universalis, showed higher clonality than normal scalp.

CDR3 size: 13 residues. Germline values: CDR1 SGHTA, CDR2 FQGNSA. RNA, once extracted, was reverse transcribed into cDNA for use as the sequencing template. Profiling relied on immunoSEQ multiplex PCR, and the TCRdb table lists in-frame clones only, not all of them. Of 110,000 to 150,000 clones listed, approximately 50% were seen once; the top ten hold 0.95% to 1%. A note on this clone: Its antigen is not known. At one boundary the junction diverges from the germline segment, which might be a read error.

This receptor was taken from a human donor with alopecia areata. The chain carries TRBV7-2 and TRBJ1-5; D is uncertain. The material sequenced was CD4+ T cells sorted from blood, taken at week 0. The CDR3 DNA reads TGTGCCAGCAGGTTAGATAGCAATCAGCCCCAGCATTTT. Protein sequence: CASRLDSNQPQHF. Variable domain in full (rest from reference TRBV7-2 and TRBJ1-5): GAGVSQSPSNKVTEKGKDVELRCDPISGHTALYWYRQSLGQGLEFLIYFQGNSAPDKSGLPSDRFSAERTGGSVSTLTIQRTQQEDSAVYLCASRLDSNQPQHFGDGTRLSIL.